Following are 2 T cell receptor beta chains from one sample sequenced in a study of long-term antiretroviral therapy in people with HIV. The libraries were made with immunoSEQ v3.0 at survey level. Method: immunoSEQ multiplex PCR; TCRdb's copy keeps in-frame clones and lacks some. This sample has tens of thousands of clones, with approximately 85% found just once. This specimen was unsorted PBMCs, taken 3 years after starting antiretroviral therapy. All receptors come from a man between 35 and 55 years old with HIV.

The genes are TRBV11-2 and TRBJ1-4, with D unresolved. V was clipped by 4 bases and J by 4 bases, with 4 bases between them. The CDR3 has 12 residues. Germline assignment: CDR1 SGHAT and CDR2 FQNNGV. CDR3 DNA: TGTGCCAGCAGCTACCATAATGAAAAACTGTTTTTT. Protein: CASSYHNEKLFF. The variable domain in full, completed from reference TRBV11-2 and TRBJ1-4, reads EAGVAQSPRYKIIEKRQSVAFWCNPISGHATLYWYQQILGQGPKLLIQFQNNGVVDDSQLPKDRFSAERLKGVDSTLKIQPAKLEDSAVYLCASSYHNEKLFFGSGTQLSVL.

The genes are TRBV6-1 and TRBJ2-3; no reliable D call. Trimming removed 0 bases at V and 4 bases at J, with 11 bases between. There are 15 residues in the CDR3. Germline CDR1 is MNHNS and CDR2 is SASEGT. This chain's CDR3 is CASSEATFLADTQYF. CDR3 bases: TGTGCCAGCAGTGAAGCCACTTTCTTGGCAGATACGCAGTATTTT.